The clone carrying this TCR beta chain is a singleton in its sample. The CDR3 has 15 residues. The data derive from a study of T cell changes during pregnancy in multiple sclerosis. Sequenced by immunoSEQ multiplex PCR; TCRdb stores in-frame clones only, minus some. The data show approximately 41,000 clones, approximately 94% seen once. The sequence came from a female donor with multiple sclerosis, enrolled in a pregnancy study. The sequencing here drew on CD8+ T cells from peripheral blood mononuclear cells, taken in the third trimester of pregnancy. The chain employs TRBV12-2 and TRBJ2-7; the DNA was not used to check the table's D call, TRBD2. TRBV12-2 corresponds to a pseudogene. CDR3 bases: TGTGCAAGTTGCTACCCCGGGACTAGAGCCTACGAGCAGTACTTC. Protein: CASCYPGTRAYEQYF.